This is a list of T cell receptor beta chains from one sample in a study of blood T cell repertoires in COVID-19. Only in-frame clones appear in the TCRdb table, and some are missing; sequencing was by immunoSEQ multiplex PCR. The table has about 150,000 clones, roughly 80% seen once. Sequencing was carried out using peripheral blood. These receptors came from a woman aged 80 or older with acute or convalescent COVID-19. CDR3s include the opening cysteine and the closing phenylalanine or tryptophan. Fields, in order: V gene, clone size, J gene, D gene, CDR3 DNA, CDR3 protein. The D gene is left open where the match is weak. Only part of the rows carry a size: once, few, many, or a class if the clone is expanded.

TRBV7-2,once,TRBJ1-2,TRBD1,TGTGCCAGCAGCCCGCCTGACAGGGTTGCTGGCTACACCTTC,CASSPPDRVAGYTF
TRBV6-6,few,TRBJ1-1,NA,TGTGCCAGCAGTTACTTCAGGACAGCGTCGAACACTGAAGCTTTCTTT,CASSYFRTASNTEAFF
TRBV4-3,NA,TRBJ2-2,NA,TGCGCCAGCAGCCAAGATCACGGGGAGCACGGGGAGCTGTTTTTT,CASSQDHGEHGELFF
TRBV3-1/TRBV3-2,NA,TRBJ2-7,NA,TGTGCCAGCAGCCAAGACTGCGATCTCTCTCCGACCTACGAGCAGTACTTC,CASSQDCDLSPTYEQYF
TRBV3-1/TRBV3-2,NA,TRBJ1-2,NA,TGTGCCAGCAGCCAAGATGGTGCGTGGGCACGGTACTATGGCTACACCTTC,CASSQDGAWARYYGYTF
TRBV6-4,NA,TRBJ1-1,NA,TGTGCCAGCAGTGACTCGGCAGGGGACACTGAAGCTTTCTTT,CASSDSAGDTEAFF
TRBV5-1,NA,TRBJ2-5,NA,TGCGCCAGCTCTGACAGCCAAGAGACCCAGTACTTC,CASSDSQETQYF
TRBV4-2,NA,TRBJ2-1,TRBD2,TGTGCCAGCAGAACGGGGGGAGAAGCGTGGAATGAGCAGTTCTTC,CASRTGGEAWNEQFF
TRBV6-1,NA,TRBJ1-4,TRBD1,TGTGCCAGCAGTGAGAGCAGGGGGCGGGAAAAACTGTTTTTT,CASSESRGREKLFF
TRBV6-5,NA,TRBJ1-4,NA,TGTGCCAGCAGTCTCAGGGAGGGAAAAGAAAAACTGTTTTTT,CASSLREGKEKLFF
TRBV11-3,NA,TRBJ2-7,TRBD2,TGTGCCAGCAGTCTAGCGGGAGTCTACGAGCAGTACTTC,CASSLAGVYEQYF
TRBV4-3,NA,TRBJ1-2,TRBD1,TGCGCCAGCAGCGACGTACAGGGGAACTATGGCTACACCTTC,CASSDVQGNYGYTF
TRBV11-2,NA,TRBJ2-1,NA,TGTGCCAGCAAAAAGGGCGGACTCTACAATGAGCAGTTCTTC,CASKKGGLYNEQFF
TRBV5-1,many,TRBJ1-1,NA,TGCGCCAGCAGCTTGGACAGCCCCGCGAACACTGAAGCTTTCTTT,CASSLDSPANTEAFF
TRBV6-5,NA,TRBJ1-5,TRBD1,TGTGCCAGCGTGGTACAGGGGGCTAGGGGTCAGCCCCAGCATTTT,CASVVQGARGQPQHF
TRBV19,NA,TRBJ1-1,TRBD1,TGTGCCAGTAGTATTCGACAGGGCACTGAAGCTTTCTTT,CASSIRQGTEAFF
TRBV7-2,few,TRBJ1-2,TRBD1,TGTGCCAGCAGCTTATATCGGACAGGGACCTATGGCTACACCTTC,CASSLYRTGTYGYTF
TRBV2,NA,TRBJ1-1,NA,TGTGCCAGCAACCCGGACATGAACACTGAAGCTTTCTTT,CASNPDMNTEAFF
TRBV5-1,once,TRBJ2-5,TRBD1,TGCGCCAGCAGCACTAGGACAGGGGAGGGGACCCAGTACTTC,CASSTRTGEGTQYF
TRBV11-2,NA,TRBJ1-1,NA,TGTGCCAGCAGCTTACCCGTGGGGGGAAACACTGAAGCTTTCTTT,CASSLPVGGNTEAFF
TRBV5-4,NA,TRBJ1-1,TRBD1,TGTGCCAGCAGCTTTGACAGGGGGGTCACTGAAGCTTTCTTT,CASSFDRGVTEAFF
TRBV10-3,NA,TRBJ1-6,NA,TGTGCCACCCGGGGGGATTCACCCCTCCACTTT,CATRGDSPLHF
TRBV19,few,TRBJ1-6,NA,TGTGCCAGTAGTCTAAGACAGAAAAATAATTCACCCCTCCACTTT,CASSLRQKNNSPLHF
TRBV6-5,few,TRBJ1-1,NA,TGTGCCAGCAGTCCGCGGGGGGGAATGAACACTGAAGCTTTCTTT,CASSPRGGMNTEAFF
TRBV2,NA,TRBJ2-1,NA,TGTGCCAGCAGTGGGAACAGAAATGAGCAGTTCTTC,CASSGNRNEQFF
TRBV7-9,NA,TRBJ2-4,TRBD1,TGTGCCAGCAGCTTAGACAGGGGCGGGAACATTCAGTACTTC,CASSLDRGGNIQYF
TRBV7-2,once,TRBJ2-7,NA,TGTGCCAGCAGCAGAAACCGACAGGCCCCCTACGAGCAGTACTTC,CASSRNRQAPYEQYF
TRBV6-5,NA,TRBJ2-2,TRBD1,TGTGCCAGCGGATACAGGGGACGGGTACCCGGGGAGCTGTTTTTT,CASGYRGRVPGELFF
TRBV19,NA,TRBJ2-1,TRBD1,TGTGCCAGTAGTACCCCCGGACAGGCTGCCTACAATGAGCAGTTCTTC,CASSTPGQAAYNEQFF
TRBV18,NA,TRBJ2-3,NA,TGTGCCAGCTCCAAGTCTATGGAGGGAGATACGCAGTATTTT,CASSKSMEGDTQYF
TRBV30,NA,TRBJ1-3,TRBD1,TGTGCCTGGACTAGCCGGGACAGGGTCCCCATATATTTT,CAWTSRDRVPIYF
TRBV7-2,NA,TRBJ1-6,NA,TGTGCCAGCAGCGACAGGAGCTCCTATAATTCACCCCTCCACTTT,CASSDRSSYNSPLHF
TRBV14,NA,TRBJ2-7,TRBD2,TGTGCCAGCAGCCAAGTAGCGGGAAAGGGCTACGAGCAGTACTTC,CASSQVAGKGYEQYF
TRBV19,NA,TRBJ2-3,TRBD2,TGTGCCAGTATGGGACTAACGTGGGCCGATACGCAGTATTTT,CASMGLTWADTQYF
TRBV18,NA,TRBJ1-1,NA,TGTGCCAGCTCACCAACCCCGGGACAAGAGAACACTGAAGCTTTCTTT,CASSPTPGQENTEAFF
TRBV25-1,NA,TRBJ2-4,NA,TGTGCCAGCAGTGAATCTGGGCAGGGCAAAAACATTCAGTACTTC,CASSESGQGKNIQYF
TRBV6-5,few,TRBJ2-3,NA,TGTGCCAGTAAGCCTAGTGTACGTATAGATACGCAGTATTTT,CASKPSVRIDTQYF
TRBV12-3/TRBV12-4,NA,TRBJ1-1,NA,TGTGCCAGCAGTACAGTCCGGGAAGCTTTCTTT,CASSTVREAFF
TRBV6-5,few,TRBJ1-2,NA,TGTGCCAGCAGTTACTCGGGGGCCGGTGGCTACACCTTC,CASSYSGAGGYTF
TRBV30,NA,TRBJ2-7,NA,TGTGCCTGGAGTTCGGAGGGGCCCTACGAGCAGTACTTC,CAWSSEGPYEQYF
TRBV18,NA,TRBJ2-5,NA,TGTGCCAGCTCACCGGCGGCTAGCCTTACGGAGACCCAGTACTTC,CASSPAASLTETQYF
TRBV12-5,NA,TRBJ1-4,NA,TGTGCTAGTGGTTTGGTGGCGGCAAAACTGTTTTTT,CASGLVAAKLFF
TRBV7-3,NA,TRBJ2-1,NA,TGTGCCAGCACCCCCGCCCCAACGAGCTTCTACAATGAGCAGTTCTTC,CASTPAPTSFYNEQFF
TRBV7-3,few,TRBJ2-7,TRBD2,TGTGCCAGCAGCCTCAGAGGGGTTAGCGGGAGGATTCTTAAGGACTCCTACGAGCAGTACTTC,CASSLRGVSGRILKDSYEQYF
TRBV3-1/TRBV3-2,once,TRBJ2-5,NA,TGTGCCAGCAGCCAGTGGGGGGGGCAGGAGACCCAGTACTTC,CASSQWGGQETQYF
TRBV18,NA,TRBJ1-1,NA,TGTGCCAGCTCACCCGGGAGCGTGAACACTGAAGCTTTCTTT,CASSPGSVNTEAFF
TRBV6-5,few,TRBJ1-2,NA,TGTGCCAGCACAGACAATCATTATGGCTACACCTTC,CASTDNHYGYTF